The T cell receptor (beta chain) under discussion was sequenced for a study of blood T cell repertoires in COVID-19. Turning to the study itself: T cells, B-cell-depleted T cells, or PBMCs provided the cDNA or gDNA that served as material.

The CDR3 has 18 amino acids. Germline CDR1 reads LGHDT; CDR2 reads YNNKEL (reference sequence). Losses at the gene ends were 1 base for V and 6 bases for J; bases not matched to a gene: 16. Profiling relied on immunoSEQ multiplex PCR, and the TCRdb table lists in-frame clones only, not all of them. Here the sample spans tens of thousands of clones, almost 95% being singletons. Sequenced sample: peripheral blood. This TCR was recovered from a human donor in a cohort sampled during active COVID-19. This chain uses TRBV3-1 (or the pseudogene TRBV3-2) with TRBJ2-3; 7 positions match TRBD2. CDR3 bases: TGTGCCAGCAGCCAAGTCCCCCGAAAAGCGGGAACAAGGGATACGCAGTATTTT. This codes for CASSQVPRKAGTRDTQYF.